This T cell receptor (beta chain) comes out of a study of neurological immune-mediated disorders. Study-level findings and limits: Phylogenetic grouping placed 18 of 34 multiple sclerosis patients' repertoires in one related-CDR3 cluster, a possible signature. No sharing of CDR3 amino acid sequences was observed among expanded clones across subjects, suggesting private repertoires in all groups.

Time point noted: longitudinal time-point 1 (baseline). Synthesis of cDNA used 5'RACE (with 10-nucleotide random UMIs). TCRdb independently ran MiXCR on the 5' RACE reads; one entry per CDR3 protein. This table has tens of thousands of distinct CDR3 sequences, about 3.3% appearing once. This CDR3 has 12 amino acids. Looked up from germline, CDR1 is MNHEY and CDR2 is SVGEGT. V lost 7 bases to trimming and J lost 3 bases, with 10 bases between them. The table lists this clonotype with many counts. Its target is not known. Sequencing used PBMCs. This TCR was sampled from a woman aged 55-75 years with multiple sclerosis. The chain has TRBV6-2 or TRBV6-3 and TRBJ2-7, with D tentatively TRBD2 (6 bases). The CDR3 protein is CASTETSYEQYF. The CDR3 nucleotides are TGTGCCAGCACCGAGACTAGCTACGAGCAGTACTTC.